This is a list of T cell receptor beta chains from one sample in a study of Ad26.COV2.S vaccination and SARS-CoV-2 variants. Profiling relied on immunoSEQ multiplex PCR, and the TCRdb table lists in-frame clones only, not all of them. This table holds roughly 380,000 clones, approximately 90% found once. The sample was peripheral blood, taken in a trial of Ad26.COV2.S vaccine versus placebo. The origin of the receptors is a person between 18 and 60 years old who received the Ad26.COV2.S COVID-19 vaccine or a placebo. CDR3s leave out the opening cysteine and the closing phenylalanine or tryptophan. The order of the fields is V gene, CDR3 protein.

V: TRBV9; CDR3: ASSPLSGNTIY
V: TRBV19; CDR3: ASTTSNEQF
V: TRBV14; CDR3: ASSQATGTVYSPLH
V: TRBV28; CDR3: ASRGTDRVFGYGYT
V: TRBV11-1; CDR3: ASSSPGSDIQY
V: TRBV4-1; CDR3: ASSERQLAKNIQY
V: TRBV24-1; CDR3: ATSILAEGHNEQF
V: TRBV7-3; CDR3: ASNKGFNTGELF
V: TRBV7-6; CDR3: ASSLAAEFGTEAF
V: TRBV4-3; CDR3: ASSSTRDHTDTQY
V: TRBV7-9; CDR3: ASSLVVGSFTDTQY
V: TRBV11-2; CDR3: ASSWDRGNSPLH
V: TRBV5-4; CDR3: ASSLGTGGSVETQY
V: TRBV10-3; CDR3: AISGANQGNREKLF
V: TRBV5-1; CDR3: ASSLGDRDLKLF
V: TRBV11-1; CDR3: ASSVSGTTLLGEQF
V: TRBV30; CDR3: AWGDQGDQPQH
V: TRBV5-1; CDR3: ASSLGSSNQPQH
V: TRBV4-1; CDR3: ASSTEWGPPYEQY
V: TRBV27; CDR3: ASSVDRVVVGDTQY
V: TRBV6-2/TRBV6-3; CDR3: ASSYSAGRQETQY
V: TRBV7-8; CDR3: ASSLGVLAGSTYEQY
V: TRBV24-1; CDR3: ATSDLNGFQETQY
V: TRBV10-1; CDR3: ASSESGGAGNTIY
V: TRBV11-2; CDR3: ASSLDRGGYEQY
V: TRBV28; CDR3: AGGGTSAYEQY
V: TRBV6-2/TRBV6-3; CDR3: ASSSRDRVTEAF
V: TRBV7-2; CDR3: ASSSGATAQSDTQY
V: TRBV5-1; CDR3: ASSTGQGNTEAF